This T cell receptor beta chain emerged from a study of shared clonotypes between healthy human individuals. General study points: The study generally estimated greater richness for naive than memory subsets.

Germline loops: CDR1 MNHNS, CDR2 SASEGT. V lost 3 bases and J lost 15, with 12 bases in between. The CDR3 consists of 11 residues. The donor cohort consisted entirely of Caucasian adults residing in Nashville, Tennessee. A word on this clone: Its antigen is unidentified.

In the original processing: ImmunoSEQ supplied junction-only sequences lacking quality scores, so filtering was different. Clones were read by immunoSEQ multiplex PCR, and TCRdb kept only the in-frame ones, dropping some. The D gene and trimming were derived from the DNA, and the V and J assignments and clone size from that table. The sample has 2 million to 2.5 million clones; 90% to 97% are singletons. Input material: naive CD4+ T cells sorted from blood. The subset is: CD45RA+ positively selected. V and J are TRBV6-1 and TRBJ1-5; possible D gene TRBD1, 6 bases. The origin of this receptor is a man younger than 35 in good health. The CDR3 nucleotides are TGTGCCAGCAGTGACGGGGGCCGACTGCATTTT. It codes for CASSDGGRLHF.